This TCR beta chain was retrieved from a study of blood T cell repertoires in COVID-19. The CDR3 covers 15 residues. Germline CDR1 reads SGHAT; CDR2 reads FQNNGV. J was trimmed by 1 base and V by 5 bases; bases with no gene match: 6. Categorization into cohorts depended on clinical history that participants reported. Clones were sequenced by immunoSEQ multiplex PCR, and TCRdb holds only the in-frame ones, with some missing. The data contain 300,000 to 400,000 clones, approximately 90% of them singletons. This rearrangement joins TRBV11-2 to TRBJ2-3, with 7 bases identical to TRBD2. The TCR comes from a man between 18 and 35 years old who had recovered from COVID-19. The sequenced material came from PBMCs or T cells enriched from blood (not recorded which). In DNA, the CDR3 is TGTGCCAGCAGCCGCCAGCGGGGAGGCACAGATACGCAGTATTTT. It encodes CASSRQRGGTDTQYF.